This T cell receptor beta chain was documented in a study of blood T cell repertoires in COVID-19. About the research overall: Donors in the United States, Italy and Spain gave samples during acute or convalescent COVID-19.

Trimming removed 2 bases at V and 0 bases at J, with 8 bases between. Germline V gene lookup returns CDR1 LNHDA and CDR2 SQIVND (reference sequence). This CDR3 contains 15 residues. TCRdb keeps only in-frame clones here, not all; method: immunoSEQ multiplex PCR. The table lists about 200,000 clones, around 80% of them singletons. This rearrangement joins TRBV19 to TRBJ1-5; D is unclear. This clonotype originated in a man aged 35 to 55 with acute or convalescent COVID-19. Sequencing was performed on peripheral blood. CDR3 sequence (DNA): TGTGCCAGTAGTATAACGAGCCATAGCAATCAGCCCCAGCATTTT. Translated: CASSITSHSNQPQHF.